The 10 T cell receptor beta chains below all came from one sample that was sequenced in a study of neurological immune-mediated disorders. Using its own MiXCR run on the 5' RACE reads, TCRdb lists one record per CDR3 protein. The data hold about 55,000 distinct CDR3 sequences, with 4% to 5.5% observed a single time. The sample taken for sequencing was PBMCs. The receptors originated from a middle-aged man with multiple sclerosis.

Ten or more counts support this clonotype. This chain uses TRBV4-2 with TRBJ2-1; the match to TRBD2 covers 9 bases. Germline V gives CDR1 LGHNA, CDR2 YNFKEQ. J lost 0 bases, V lost 4 bases, and 13 bases had no gene match. The CDR3 has 19 residues. Written as DNA, the CDR3 is TGTGCCAGCAGCCTGTCTACTAGCGGGCTTTCAAGCTCCTACAATGAGCAGTTCTTC. Translated: CASSLSTSGLSSSYNEQFF.

The rearrangement links TRBV20-1 to TRBJ1-5; 8 bases agree with TRBD1. J lost 6 bases, V lost 0 bases, and 10 bases had no gene match. Germline assignment: CDR1 DFQATT and CDR2 SNEGSKA (reference sequence). The CDR3 length is 16 residues. The CDR3 region is CSARDPIDRGVQPQHF. The CDR3, as DNA: TGCAGTGCTAGAGATCCCATTGACAGGGGTGTTCAGCCCCAGCATTTT.

This clonotype appeared a few times. At one boundary the junction diverges from the germline segment, which might be a read error. V and J are TRBV12-3 or TRBV12-4 and TRBJ1-5, with D hard to call. The CDR3 covers 13 residues. The CDR3 loop is CASGRGGFQPQNF. In nucleotides, the CDR3 is TGTGCCAGCGGCCGTGGAGGGTTTCAGCCCCAGAATTTT.

This clonotype was detected ten times or more. This chain connects TRBV21-1 to TRBJ2-1. TRBV21-1 is shown as a pseudogene. The CDR3 is 11 residues long. Here the CDR3 reads CASIAYNEQFF. CDR3 DNA sequence: TGTGCCAGCATTGCCTACAATGAGCAGTTCTTC.

At least ten counts were recorded for this clonotype. V gene TRBV28 combines with J gene TRBJ1-5, with 7 bases aligning to TRBD1. The V gene end was trimmed by 5 bases and the J gene end by 6 bases; junction bases not matched to a gene: 19. Germline loops: CDR1 MDHEN, CDR2 SYDVKM. The CDR3 consists of 18 residues. The DNA of the CDR3 is TGTGCCAGCAGTCCTCCTAAACTGACAGGGAGCCGCGGTCAGCCCCAGCATTTT. Encoded protein: CASSPPKLTGSRGQPQHF.

This clonotype has a count of ten or more. The rearrangement uses TRBV28 and TRBJ2-5, with TRBD1 matching 10 bases. The CDR3 sequence is 16 residues long. CDR1 is MDHEN, CDR2 SYDVKM, per germline. The junction had 11 bases not matched to a gene; V was cut back by 6 bases and J by 4 bases. The CDR3 reads CASRDTGTGARETQYF. CDR3 DNA: TGTGCCAGCAGAGACACCGGGACAGGGGCCCGAGAGACCCAGTACTTC.

This clonotype was seen at least ten times. CDR3 protein: CSANRNTGELFF. As DNA, the CDR3 is TGCAGTGCTAACAGAAACACCGGGGAGCTGTTTTTT. The gene calls are TRBV20-1 and TRBJ2-2; D remains ambiguous. Trimming took 4 bases from V and 2 from J, leaving 5 bases between them. CDR1 is DFQATT, CDR2 SNEGSKA, per germline (reference sequence). The CDR3 spans 12 residues.

This clonotype was counted many times. The rearrangement joins TRBV6-5 to TRBJ2-2; possibly TRBD1 or TRBD2 for D (5 bases each). Germline V CDR1 and CDR2: MNHEY, SVGAGI. Trimming left V 7 bases short and J 1 base short, with 13 bases between. The CDR3 spans 15 residues. CDR3 residues: CASTQRGGNTGELFF. The CDR3 bases are TGTGCCAGCACCCAACGTGGGGGGAACACCGGGGAGCTGTTTTTT.

In this sample, this clonotype is medium-sized. The chain couples TRBV7-8 to TRBJ2-1; 7 bases align to TRBD2. The V gene end was trimmed by 5 bases and the J gene end by 6 bases; junction bases not matched to a gene: 10. Germline-derived CDR1 and CDR2 are SGHVS and FQNEAQ. CDR3 length: 15 amino acids. The CDR3 DNA reads as TGTGCCAGCAGCCGACCAGCGGGATTCTCCAATGAGCAGTTCTTC. Amino acids: CASSRPAGFSNEQFF.

This clonotype was seen many times. The chain couples TRBV5-1 to TRBJ2-7; D gene ambiguous. The CDR3 extends over 13 amino acids. Trimming removed 0 bases from V and 7 bases from J, with 11 bases in between. CDR1 is SGHRS and CDR2 is YFSETQ in the germline V gene. The CDR3 here is CASSLGIGGEQYF. The CDR3 DNA follows: TGCGCCAGCAGCTTGGGAATAGGTGGAGAGCAGTACTTC.